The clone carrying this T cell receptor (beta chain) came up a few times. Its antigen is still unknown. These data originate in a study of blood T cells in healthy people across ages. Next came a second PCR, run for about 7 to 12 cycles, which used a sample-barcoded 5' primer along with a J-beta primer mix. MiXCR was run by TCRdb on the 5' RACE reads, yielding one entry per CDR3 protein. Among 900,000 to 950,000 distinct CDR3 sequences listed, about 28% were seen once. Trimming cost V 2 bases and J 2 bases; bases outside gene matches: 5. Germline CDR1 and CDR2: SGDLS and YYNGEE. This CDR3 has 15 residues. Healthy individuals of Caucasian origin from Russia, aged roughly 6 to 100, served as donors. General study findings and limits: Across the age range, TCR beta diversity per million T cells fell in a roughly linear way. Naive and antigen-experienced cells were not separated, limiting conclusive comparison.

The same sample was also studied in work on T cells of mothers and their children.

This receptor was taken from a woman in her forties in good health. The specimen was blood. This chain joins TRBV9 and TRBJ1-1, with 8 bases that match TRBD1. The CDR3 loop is CASSVLDRANTEAFF. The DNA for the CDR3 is TGTGCCAGCAGCGTCCTGGACAGGGCAAACACTGAAGCTTTCTTT.